These 25 T cell receptor beta chains share one sample of origin, sequenced in a study of shared clonotypes between healthy human individuals. Using immunoSEQ multiplex PCR, the repertoire was profiled, and TCRdb retains in-frame clones only, with some absent. The data contain about 1 million clones, about 80% of them singletons. The specimen sequenced was memory CD4+ T cells sorted from blood. Subset of the sample: CD45RA-negative fraction. These receptors were taken from a man younger than 30 in good health.

V and J are TRBV6-1 and TRBJ1-1; D is ambiguous. Germline V gene lookup returns CDR1 MNHNS and CDR2 SASEGT. This CDR3 has 12 residues. Between the trimmed V and J ends, which lost 3 bases and 4 bases, there was a span of 6 bases. Written as DNA, the CDR3 is TGTGCCAGCAGTGACATTCCCACTGAAGCTTTCTTT. Its translation: CASSDIPTEAFF.

This clone has only one observation. The chain couples TRBV18 to TRBJ2-1; 16 nucleotides match TRBD2. The CDR3 has 17 amino acids. The J segment lost 9 bases and the V segment lost 0 bases, leaving 5 bases of the junction unmatched. The germline gives CDR1 KGHSH, CDR2 LQKENI. The CDR3 spells CASSPPGLAGGLTEQFF. The CDR3 DNA reads as TGTGCCAGCTCACCACCGGGACTAGCGGGAGGGCTGACTGAGCAGTTCTTC.

The CDR3 spells CASSLRGGSYGYTF. The CDR3 DNA sequence: TGTGCCAGCAGCCTCCGAGGGGGGTCATATGGCTACACCTTC. The chain combines TRBV7-2 with TRBJ1-2, with a tentative D call TRBD1 (6 bases). The CDR3 consists of 14 residues. V was cut by 5 bases and J by 5 bases, with 15 bases left in between. Germline CDR1 SGHTA, CDR2 FQGNSA.

The genes are TRBV4-3 and TRBJ2-5; 7 bases line up with TRBD2. The V gene's germline CDR1 is LGHNA and CDR2 YSLEER. V was pared by 0 bases and J by 5 bases, with 3 bases of the junction left unmatched. The CDR3 runs 14 residues. This CDR3 reads CASSQESGRETQYF. Written as DNA, the CDR3 is TGCGCCAGCAGCCAAGAATCCGGGAGGGAGACCCAGTACTTC.

The chain couples TRBV7-6 to TRBJ2-5; 9 bases fit TRBD1. Germline V gene data show CDR1 as SGHVS and CDR2 as FNYEAQ. J gave up 5 bases and V 0 bases, and 10 bases lay outside the gene matches. The CDR3 is 17 residues long. The CDR3: CASSLAWRTGEMETQYF. In DNA form, the CDR3 reads TGTGCCAGCAGCTTAGCGTGGAGGACAGGGGAGATGGAGACCCAGTACTTC.

The chain is built from TRBV6-5 and TRBJ2-3; 7 bases map to TRBD2. J was trimmed by 4 bases and V by 0 bases; bases with no gene match: 1. Germline CDR1 reads MNHEY; CDR2 reads SVGAGI. The length of the CDR3 is 14 residues. The DNA of the CDR3 is TGTGCCAGCAGTTACTCCGGGAGGTCAGATACGCAGTATTTT. Its translation: CASSYSGRSDTQYF.

Only a few counts were recorded for this clone. The gene calls are TRBV9 and TRBJ2-2; tentatively, D is TRBD2 (6 bases). This CDR3 has 17 amino acids. V gave up 3 bases and J gave up 4 bases, with 19 bases separating them. Germline CDR1 is SGDLS and CDR2 is YYNGEE. The CDR3 DNA sequence: TGTGCCAGCAGCGGGAGACTAGGCCCCGGGTTCACCGGGGAGCTGTTTTTT. Translation gives CASSGRLGPGFTGELFF.

With regard to this clone: Distinct nucleotide sequences in the sample also encode this CDR3. The chain has TRBV7-2 and TRBJ2-7; D possibly uses TRBD1 or TRBD2 (6 bases each). Germline V gives CDR1 SGHTA, CDR2 FQGNSA. This CDR3 has 13 amino acids. Trimming left V 3 bases short and J 4 bases short, with 10 bases between. The DNA of the CDR3 is TGTGCCAGCAGCTTGGAAGGGGGGTACGAGCAGTACTTC. Residues: CASSLEGGYEQYF. The complete variable domain, with remaining parts taken from reference TRBV7-2 and TRBJ2-7, reads GAGVSQSPSNKVTEKGKDVELRCDPISGHTALYWYRQSLGQGLEFLIYFQGNSAPDKSGLPSDRFSAERTGGSVSTLTIQRTQQEDSAVYLCASSLEGGYEQYFGPGTRLTVT.

The V and J genes are TRBV14 and TRBJ1-2; D remains ambiguous. V lost 4 bases and J 2 bases, leaving 8 bases between the germline ends. The CDR3 has 13 amino acids. The germline CDR1 and CDR2 sequences are SGHDN and FVKESK. The CDR3 sequence is CASSPDVNYGYTF. CDR3 bases: TGTGCCAGCAGCCCGGACGTCAACTATGGCTACACCTTC.

V gene TRBV10-3 combines with J gene TRBJ2-3, with 11 bases identical to TRBD2. The length of the CDR3 is 15 residues. Germline V gene sequence: CDR1 ENHRY, CDR2 SYGVKD. Trimming at V came to 7 bases and at J to 1 base, leaving 4 bases not matched to a gene. The CDR3 is CAITGTSGGTDTQYF. The DNA for the CDR3 is TGTGCCATCACCGGGACTAGCGGAGGCACAGATACGCAGTATTTT.

The rearrangement uses TRBV5-1 and TRBJ2-7; a possible D gene is TRBD2 (7 bases). The CDR3 runs to 15 residues. Germline V lookup: CDR1 SGHRS, CDR2 YFSETQ. V gave up 4 bases and J gave up 3 bases, with 17 bases separating them. CDR3 nucleotides: TGCGCCAGCAGCCCCATGGGGGGGGCCAGCTACGAGCAGTACTTC. It yields the protein CASSPMGGASYEQYF.

The rearrangement joins TRBV7-2 to TRBJ2-4; the match to TRBD2 covers 7 bases. V trimming: 4 bases; J trimming: 8 bases; junction bases outside the gene matches: 5. Germline V gives CDR1 SGHTA, CDR2 FQGNSA. The CDR3 extends over 13 amino acids. The DNA of the CDR3 is TGTGCCAGCAGCTCGGGGGGACCGCACATTCAGTACTTC. It codes for CASSSGGPHIQYF.

DNA of the CDR3: TGTGCCAGCAGGGATACTAGCTTTGAGCAGTTCTTC. Amino acids: CASRDTSFEQFF. The V gene is TRBV6-1, the J gene TRBJ2-1; maybe TRBD2 (6 bases). Germline lookup yields CDR1 MNHNS and CDR2 SASEGT. V was clipped by 6 bases and J by 9 bases, with 12 bases between them. CDR3 length: 12 residues.

This rearrangement joins TRBV9 to TRBJ1-4; TRBD1 matches 8 bases. The V gene's germline CDR1 is SGDLS and CDR2 YYNGEE. CDR3 length equals 15 residues. Trimming took 2 bases from V and 3 from J; bases not matched to a gene: 3. The DNA of the CDR3 is TGTGCCAGCAGCGTCACGGGACAGGCTAATGAAAAACTGTTTTTT. The encoded protein is CASSVTGQANEKLFF.

The chain uses TRBV11-2 and TRBJ1-1; TRBD1 might be the D (6 bases). The CDR3 spans 15 residues. The germline V and J ends were trimmed by 8 bases and 1 base, with 17 bases remaining between them. Per the germline V gene, CDR1 is SGHAT and CDR2 is FQNNGV. CDR3 nucleotides: TGTGCCAGCTCTCGGACAGCGTACGAGAACACTGAAGCTTTCTTT. It encodes CASSRTAYENTEAFF.

The V call is TRBV5-4, the J call TRBJ1-1; D unclear. Deletions cut 4 bases from V and 1 base from J, with 11 bases between. The CDR3 is 14 residues long. CDR1 and CDR2 from the germline V gene are SGHNT and YYREEE (reference sequence). The CDR3 sequence is CASSPRHENTEAFF. In DNA, the CDR3 is TGTGCCAGCAGCCCCCGACACGAGAACACTGAAGCTTTCTTT. The full variable domain, completed using reference TRBV5-4 and TRBJ1-1, is ETGVTQSPTHLIKTRGQQVTLRCSSQSGHNTVSWYQQALGQGPQFIFQYYREEENGRGNFPPRFSGLQFPNYSSELNVNALELDDSALYLCASSPRHENTEAFFGQGTRLTVV.

This clone came up a few times. The chain uses TRBV30 and TRBJ1-6; D ambiguous. Germline V lookup: CDR1 GTSNPN, CDR2 SVGIG (reference sequence). This CDR3 comprises 12 residues. Trimming removed 7 bases at V and 7 bases at J, with 11 bases between. The DNA of the CDR3 is TGTGCCTCCTCGGGAGGGAATTCACCCCTCCACTTT. Amino acids: CASSGGNSPLHF.

The chain recombines TRBV7-9 with TRBJ2-5, with D uncertain. The CDR3 has 14 amino acids. V shed 5 bases and J shed 1 base, with 11 bases lying between them. Germline loops: CDR1 SEHNR, CDR2 FQNEAQ (reference sequence). This CDR3 is CASSPPLFQETQYF. The CDR3 region has the DNA TGTGCCAGCAGCCCCCCTTTGTTCCAAGAGACCCAGTACTTC.

J is TRBJ1-2 and V is TRBV2, with TRBD1 as a possible D gene (6 bases). Trimming took off 4 bases at V and 7 bases at J, with 13 bases between the two ends. The CDR3 extends over 13 amino acids. Germline V gene sequence: CDR1 SNHLY, CDR2 FYNNEI. CDR3 residues: CASSGGASLGYTF. The CDR3 nucleotides are TGTGCCAGCAGTGGGGGGGCCTCCCTTGGCTACACCTTC.

This clone occurred a few times. The V call is TRBV25-1, the J call TRBJ1-6; TRBD1 matches 9 bases. The CDR3 consists of 14 residues. V gave up 7 bases and J gave up 7 bases; unmatched junction bases: 5. The germline gives CDR1 MGHDK, CDR2 SYGVNS. CDR3 residues: CASKAGTGNSPLHF. The CDR3 nucleotides are TGTGCCAGCAAGGCGGGGACAGGGAATTCACCCCTCCACTTT.

A word on this clone: Other DNA sequences of this sample code for an identical CDR3. V and J are TRBV5-4 and TRBJ2-7; tentative D call: TRBD1 (6 bases). This CDR3 is 15 amino acids long. CDR1 is SGHNT and CDR2 is YYREEE in the germline V gene (reference sequence). Trimming stripped 0 bases from V and 0 bases from J, with 10 bases between. CDR3 nucleotides: TGTGCCAGCAGCTTGGGAGGACAGAGCTCCTACGAGCAGTACTTC. Protein product: CASSLGGQSSYEQYF.

Only a few counts were recorded for this clone. V usage is TRBV28 and J usage is TRBJ1-3; D uncertain. The V gene's germline CDR1 is MDHEN and CDR2 SYDVKM. CDR3 length equals 14 residues. Trimming took 7 bases from V and 1 from J, leaving 11 bases between them. The CDR3 loop is CASNRLESGNTIYF. Written as DNA, the CDR3 is TGTGCCAGCAACCGGTTGGAGTCTGGAAACACCATATATTTT.

CDR3 in amino acids: CASTTGQGRINTEAFF. In nucleotides, the CDR3 is TGTGCCAGCACCACGGGGCAGGGGAGAATCAACACTGAAGCTTTCTTT. The chain combines TRBV21-1 with TRBJ1-1; TRBD1 is the table's D call, not checked against the DNA. TRBV21-1 has pseudogene status. The CDR3 is made up of 16 amino acids.

The CDR3, as DNA: TGTGCCAGCAGCTTATCTCGGGAGACCCAGTACTTC. Amino acids: CASSLSRETQYF. The J gene is TRBJ2-5, the V gene TRBV7-9; D not resolved. CDR3 length: 12 residues. V lost 2 bases, J lost 5 bases, and 6 bases lay in between. Germline V lookup: CDR1 SEHNR, CDR2 FQNEAQ (reference sequence).

The chain carries TRBV15 and TRBJ1-5, with 7 positions matching TRBD1. Germline V gene sequence: CDR1 LNHNV, CDR2 YYDKDF (reference sequence). This CDR3 spans 16 amino acids. The V gene end was trimmed by 5 bases and the J gene end by 3 bases; junction bases not matched to a gene: 10. The CDR3 is CATSARGRGNNQPQHF. For the CDR3, the DNA is TGTGCCACCAGCGCCAGGGGGAGAGGGAACAATCAGCCCCAGCATTTT.